The text below deals with one T cell receptor beta chain. Its antigen remains undetermined. No much larger clone exists at a distance of one base, and base qualities are not known. The sample is drawn from a study of technical replicates of blood from a handful of donors (TCRdb year 2017). The CDR3 runs 15 residues from the cysteine to the phenylalanine. The CDR3 DNA has 45 bases and is translated from base 1. The germline V gene sets CDR1 to SGHTA and CDR2 to FQGNSA. The germline V end is reduced by 3 bases and the J end by 5 bases; junction bases left unmatched: 8. Preparation of the library involved the immunoSEQ multiplex PCR assay. In its TCRdb copy, this immuneACCESS table keeps in-frame sequences only and misses some clones. Where compared with another copy, unresolved V genes explain less than half of these, and the others have no known cause. The sample table lists about 70,000 clones, roughly nine tenths of them with a count of one. The top ten clonotypes cover roughly 0.4% of the sample.

This sequence was found in a human donor in good health. Recombination linked TRBV7-2 to TRBJ2-3; 7 nucleotides in the junction match TRBD2. The sample taken for sequencing was T cells isolated from PBMCs. The CDR3 region has the sequence CASSLVTSVGDTQYF. The nucleotide sequence is TGTGCCAGCAGCTTGGTAACTAGCGTAGGAGATACGCAGTATTTT. With the portions outside the CDR3 filled from the reference TRBV7-2 and TRBJ2-3 genes, the complete variable region becomes GAGVSQSPSNKVTEKGKDVELRCDPISGHTALYWYRQSLGQGLEFLIYFQGNSAPDKSGLPSDRFSAERTGGSVSTLTIQRTQQEDSAVYLCASSLVTSVGDTQYFGPGTRLTVL.